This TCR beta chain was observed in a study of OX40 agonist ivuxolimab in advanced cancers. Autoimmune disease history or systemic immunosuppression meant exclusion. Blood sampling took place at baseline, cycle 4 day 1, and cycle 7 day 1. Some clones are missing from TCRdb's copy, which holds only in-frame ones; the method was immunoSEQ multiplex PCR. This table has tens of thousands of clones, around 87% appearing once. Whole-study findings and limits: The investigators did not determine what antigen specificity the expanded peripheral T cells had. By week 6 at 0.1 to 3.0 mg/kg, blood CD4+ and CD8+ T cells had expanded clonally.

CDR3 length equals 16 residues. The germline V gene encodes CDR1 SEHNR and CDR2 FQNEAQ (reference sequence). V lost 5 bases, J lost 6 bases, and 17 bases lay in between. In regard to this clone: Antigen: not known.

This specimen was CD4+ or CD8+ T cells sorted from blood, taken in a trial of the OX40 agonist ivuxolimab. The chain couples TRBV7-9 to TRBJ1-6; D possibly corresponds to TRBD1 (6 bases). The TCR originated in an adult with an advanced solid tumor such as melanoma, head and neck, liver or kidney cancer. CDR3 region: CASSHSYREGNSPLHF. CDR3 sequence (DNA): TGTGCCAGCAGCCATTCGTACAGGGAGGGTAATTCACCCCTCCACTTT.